This section outlines one T cell receptor (beta chain) sequence together with its context. Its antigen remains unknown. This sample was taken from a study of shared clonotypes between healthy human individuals. The CDR3 has 13 residues. The ends were cut back, 1 base at V and 8 bases at J, with 8 bases in the middle. Germline V gene lookup returns CDR1 SGHTA and CDR2 FQGNSA. Findings and caveats of the study: Generally, naive subsets came out with larger estimated richness than memory subsets. Rarefaction demonstrated incomplete sorted-subset sequencing despite large depth.

TCRdb's copy holds only in-frame clones and misses some; the assay was immunoSEQ multiplex PCR. The table lists millions of clones, 93% of them singletons. Caucasian adults living in Nashville, Tennessee, provided all samples. The study separated CD4+ cells into CD45RA+ naive and CD45RA-negative memory subsets. This chain joins TRBV7-2 and TRBJ1-4, with TRBD1 as a possible D gene (5 bases). This clonotype originated in a man between 18 and 29 years old in good health. Some clones in this sample may be carry-over from other donors' samples. The specimen was naive CD4+ T cells from PBMCs. The sample's subset: CD45RA+ positively selected. CDR3 sequence (DNA): TGTGCCAGCAGCTTAGACAGGAAGGAAAAACTGTTTTTT. It is translated as CASSLDRKEKLFF.